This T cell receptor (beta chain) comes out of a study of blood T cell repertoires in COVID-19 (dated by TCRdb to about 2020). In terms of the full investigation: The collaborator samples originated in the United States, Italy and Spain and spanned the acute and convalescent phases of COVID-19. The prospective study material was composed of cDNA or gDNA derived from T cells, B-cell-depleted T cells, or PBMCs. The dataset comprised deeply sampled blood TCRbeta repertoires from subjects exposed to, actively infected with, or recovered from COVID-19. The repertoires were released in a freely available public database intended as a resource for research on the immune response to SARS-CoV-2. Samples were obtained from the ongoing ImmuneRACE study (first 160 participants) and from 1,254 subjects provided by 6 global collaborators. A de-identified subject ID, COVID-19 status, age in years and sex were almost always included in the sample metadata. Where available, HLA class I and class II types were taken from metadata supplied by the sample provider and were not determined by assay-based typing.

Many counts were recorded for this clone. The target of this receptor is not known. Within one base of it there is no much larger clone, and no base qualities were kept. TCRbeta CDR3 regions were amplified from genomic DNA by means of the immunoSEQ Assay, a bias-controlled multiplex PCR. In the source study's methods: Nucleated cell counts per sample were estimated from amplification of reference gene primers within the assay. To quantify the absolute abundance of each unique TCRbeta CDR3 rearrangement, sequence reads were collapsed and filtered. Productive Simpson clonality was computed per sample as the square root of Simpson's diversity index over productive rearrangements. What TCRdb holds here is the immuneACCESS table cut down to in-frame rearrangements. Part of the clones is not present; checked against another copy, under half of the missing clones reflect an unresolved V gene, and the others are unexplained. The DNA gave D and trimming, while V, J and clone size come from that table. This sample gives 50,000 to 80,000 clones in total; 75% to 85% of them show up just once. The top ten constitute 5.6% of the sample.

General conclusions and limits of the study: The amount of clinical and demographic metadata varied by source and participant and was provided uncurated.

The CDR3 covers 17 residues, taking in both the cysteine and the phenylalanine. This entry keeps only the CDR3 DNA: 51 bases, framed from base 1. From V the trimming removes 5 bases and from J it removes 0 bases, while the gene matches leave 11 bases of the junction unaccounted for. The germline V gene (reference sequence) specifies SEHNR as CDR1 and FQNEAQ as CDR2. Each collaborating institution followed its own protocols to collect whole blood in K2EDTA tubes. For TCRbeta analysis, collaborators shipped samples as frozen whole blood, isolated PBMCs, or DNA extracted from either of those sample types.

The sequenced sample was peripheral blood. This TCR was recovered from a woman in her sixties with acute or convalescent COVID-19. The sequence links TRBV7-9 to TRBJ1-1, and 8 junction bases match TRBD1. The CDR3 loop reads CASSPPGGAFMNTEAFF. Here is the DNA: TGTGCCAGCAGCCCTCCAGGGGGCGCATTTATGAACACTGAAGCTTTCTTT.